The 30 T cell receptor beta chains given below trace back to one sample, sequenced in a study of post-analysis software for immune sequencing data (dated by TCRdb to between 2014 and 2017). The method was PCR. The sequencing machine was an Illumina HiSeq 2500. Unique molecular identifiers were incorporated into TCR beta cDNA libraries to reduce PCR and sequencing biases. TCRdb redid the processing of the public reads, applying fastp at Q25 and MiXCR, and retained in-frame beta chains. When rows share a CDR3 protein, they turn into one entry using the most common DNA and genes. This sample is represented by fewer than 700,000 distinct CDR3 sequences; around 47% of them were singletons. The biggest ten clones account for about 1.5% of the sample. These receptors' antigens are unknown. Beyond this particular receptor, the publication reports: Patients showed significantly higher frequencies than controls for five TRBV segments, among them TRBV5-6, TRBV5-1 and TRBV20-1.

Sequencing was done on a sample of blood. Receptors were obtained from a girl aged 10-17 years with multiple sclerosis.

This clonotype was picked up a small number of times. This sequence joins TRBV28 and TRBJ2-5; 10 nucleotides agree with TRBD1. V shed 2 bases and J 4 bases; nucleotides not matched to a gene: 4. CDR1 is MDHEN and CDR2 is SYDVKM in the germline V gene. The CDR3 extends over 15 amino acids. The CDR3 region is CASSLVTGGAETQYF. For the CDR3, the DNA is TGTGCCAGCAGTTTAGTGACAGGGGGCGCAGAGACCCAGTACTTC.

This chain connects TRBV4-2 to TRBJ2-1; perhaps TRBD2 as D (6 bases). The CDR3 extends over 15 amino acids. Trimming cost V 1 base and J 6 bases, with 13 bases left between them. Germline CDR1 reads LGHNA; CDR2 reads YNFKEQ. The CDR3 sequence is CASSQGLEAPNEQFF. The CDR3 nucleotides are TGTGCCAGCAGCCAAGGACTAGAAGCCCCCAATGAGCAGTTCTTC.

This rearrangement joins TRBV10-2 to TRBJ2-7; D may match TRBD1 or TRBD2 (7 bases each). Between the trimmed V and J ends, which lost 2 bases and 1 base, there was a span of 12 bases. Germline V gene data show CDR1 as WSHSY and CDR2 as SAAADI. The CDR3 has 15 residues. The CDR3 DNA follows: TGCGCCAGCAGTGAGAGGGAGGGGGCATCCTACGAGCAGTACTTC. Its protein is CASSEREGASYEQYF.

There are a few counts of this clonotype. This chain uses TRBV29-1 with TRBJ2-7; 10 bases line up with TRBD1. This CDR3 spans 14 amino acids. Germline CDR1 SQVTM, CDR2 ANQGSEA. Trimming at V came to 7 bases and at J to 7 bases, leaving 13 bases not matched to a gene. CDR3 nucleotides: TGCAGCGCAGGGACAGGGGCCACGGTGAGGGAGCAGTACTTC. As protein: CSAGTGATVREQYF.

This clonotype was seen only a few times. The junction differs from germline at one of its ends, possibly a read error. The rearrangement links TRBV2 to TRBJ2-7; the D is unclear. There are 13 residues in the CDR3. Germline CDR1 SNHLY, CDR2 FYNNEI. CDR3: CASREETLYEQYF. The CDR3 DNA is TGTGCCAGCAGGGAAGAGACCTTATACGAGCAGTACTTC.

This clonotype has more than one count but fewer than ten. V and J are TRBV3-1 and TRBJ2-5; TRBD2 agrees at 14 bases. CDR1 and CDR2 (germline): LGHDT, YNNKEL (reference sequence). The V gene end was trimmed by 1 base and the J gene end by 5 bases; junction bases not matched to a gene: 3. The CDR3 contains 16 residues. The CDR3 protein is CASSQGGLAGAETQYF. In nucleotides, the CDR3 is TGTGCCAGCAGCCAAGGGGGACTAGCGGGGGCTGAGACCCAGTACTTC.

The genes are TRBV12-5 and TRBJ2-1; tentatively, D is TRBD2 (5 bases). V was clipped by 0 bases and J by 0 bases, with 15 bases between them. CDR1 LGHNT and CDR2 FRNRAP come from the germline V gene. The CDR3 is 18 residues long. Here the CDR3 reads CASGLVRVGVSSYNEQFF. In DNA, the CDR3 is TGTGCTAGTGGTTTGGTACGGGTCGGGGTCAGCTCCTACAATGAGCAGTTCTTC. The variable domain in full, completed from reference TRBV12-5 and TRBJ2-1, reads DARVTQTPRHKVTEMGQEVTMRCQPILGHNTVFWYRQTMMQGLELLAYFRNRAPLDDSGMPKDRFSAEMPDATLATLKIQPSEPRDSAVYFCASGLVRVGVSSYNEQFFGPGTRLTVL.

The chain couples TRBV12-3 or TRBV12-4 to TRBJ1-1; 10 bases map to TRBD1. V trimming: 4 bases; J trimming: 8 bases; junction bases outside the gene matches: 4. There are 13 residues in the CDR3. CDR3 loop: CASSSDRGPEAFF. For the CDR3, the DNA is TGTGCCAGCAGTTCCGACAGGGGGCCCGAAGCTTTCTTT.

This clonotype was picked up a small number of times. J is TRBJ2-1 and V is TRBV9; 7 bases match TRBD2. Per germline, CDR1 SGDLS and CDR2 YYNGEE. The CDR3 runs 16 residues. The V and J ends lost 4 bases and 3 bases, in that order; junction bases with no gene match: 10. The CDR3, as DNA: TGTGCCAGCAGCCCCCGGGGTGGGGGGGGCTACAATGAGCAGTTCTTC. This encodes CASSPRGGGGYNEQFF.

This clonotype was seen just once. The chain combines TRBV7-2 with TRBJ1-5; D gene unclear. V dropped 5 bases and J dropped 2 bases, with 10 bases sitting between them. The CDR3 length is 14 residues. Germline V gene data show CDR1 as SGHTA and CDR2 as FQGNSA. This CDR3 is CASSPLGGNQPQHF. The CDR3 region has the DNA TGTGCCAGCAGCCCCCTCGGGGGCAATCAGCCCCAGCATTTT.

The V gene is TRBV12-3 or TRBV12-4, the J gene TRBJ2-3, with 8 bases matching TRBD2. The CDR3 runs 15 residues. V trimming: 5 bases; J trimming: 1 base; junction bases outside the gene matches: 5. The CDR3 DNA reads as TGTGCCAGCAGTGAGCGGGAGCGGGGCACAGATACGCAGTATTTT. This translates into CASSERERGTDTQYF.

A few counts support this clonotype. The J gene is TRBJ2-1, the V gene TRBV4-2; 10 bases map to TRBD2. CDR1 is LGHNA and CDR2 is YNFKEQ in the germline V gene. V dropped 2 bases and J dropped 4; count of bases not matched to a gene: 5. The CDR3 spans 16 residues. The DNA of the CDR3 is TGTGCCAGCAGCCAATTCAGCGGGGGGGTTTACAATGAGCAGTTCTTC. Protein product: CASSQFSGGVYNEQFF.

The J gene is TRBJ1-1, the V gene TRBV4-2; D is possibly TRBD1 (6 bases). CDR3 length: 18 amino acids. Germline CDR1 reads LGHNA; CDR2 reads YNFKEQ. Trimming removed 1 base at V and 1 base at J, with 19 bases between. CDR3 coding DNA: TGTGCCAGCAGCCAAGGTGTTATGGGTTACAGGGCGAACACTGAAGCTTTCTTT. It is translated as CASSQGVMGYRANTEAFF.

This sequence joins TRBV7-9 and TRBJ2-3, with D possibly called TRBD1 or TRBD2 (6 bases each). The germline V and J ends were trimmed by 5 bases and 5 bases, with 17 bases remaining between them. Germline assignment: CDR1 SEHNR and CDR2 FQNEAQ (reference sequence). This CDR3 has 15 amino acids. CDR3 DNA: TGTGCCAGCAGCGCAGTCGGGGGCGCGGTAGATACGCAGTATTTT. Encoded protein: CASSAVGGAVDTQYF.

The chain combines TRBV4-2 with TRBJ1-6; tentative D call: TRBD1 (6 bases). Germline V CDR1 and CDR2: LGHNA, YNFKEQ. The CDR3 contains 17 residues. V lost 0 bases and J lost 9, with 18 bases in between. The CDR3 sequence is CASSQEIGGPVGSPLHF. The CDR3, as DNA: TGTGCCAGCAGCCAAGAGATAGGGGGTCCAGTCGGTTCACCCCTCCACTTT.

This clonotype appeared a few times. This chain uses TRBV29-1 with TRBJ2-7; TRBD2 aligns across 7 bases. Germline V lookup: CDR1 SQVTM, CDR2 ANQGSEA. Trimming removed 4 bases from V and 5 bases from J; junction bases left unmatched: 14. This CDR3 has 15 residues. The DNA for the CDR3 is TGCAGCGTTGTCCTCCTTCGAGGGAGGGATAACGAGCAGTACTTC. As protein: CSVVLLRGRDNEQYF.

The J gene is TRBJ2-3, the V gene TRBV9; D remains ambiguous. CDR1 SGDLS and CDR2 YYNGEE come from the germline V gene. Trimming removed 3 bases from V and 1 base from J, with 9 bases in between. The CDR3 is made up of 14 amino acids. The CDR3 here is CASSGRTRTDTQYF. The CDR3 coding sequence is TGTGCCAGCAGCGGGCGGACCCGCACAGATACGCAGTATTTT.

This chain uses TRBV29-1 with TRBJ1-1, with D unresolved. The V gene's germline CDR1 is SQVTM and CDR2 ANQGSEA. The CDR3 is 11 amino acids. With 4 bases removed from V and 6 bases from J, the gap between germline ends came to 9 bases. This CDR3 is CSVGSSPEAFF. CDR3 DNA sequence: TGCAGCGTTGGGAGCAGCCCTGAAGCTTTCTTT.

CDR3 residues: CASRQGGYEQYF. The CDR3 bases are TGCGCCAGCAGACAGGGAGGCTACGAGCAGTACTTC. The chain joins TRBV5-1 to TRBJ2-5, with D perhaps matching TRBD1 or TRBD2 (6 bases each). The J call may be in error: the DNA end matches TRBJ2-7 better. This CDR3 is 12 amino acids long. Per germline, CDR1 SGHRS and CDR2 YFSETQ.

The genes are TRBV20-1 and TRBJ2-5; the match to TRBD1 covers 7 bases. The better agreement between TRBJ2-7 and the DNA end casts doubt on the J call. CDR1 and CDR2 from the germline V gene are DFQATT and SNEGSKA (reference sequence). The CDR3 extends over 13 amino acids. The CDR3 here is CSARETGDAEQYF. As DNA, the CDR3 is TGCAGTGCTAGAGAAACAGGGGATGCCGAGCAGTACTTC.

The chain couples TRBV12-3 or TRBV12-4 to TRBJ2-1, with D perhaps being TRBD1 or TRBD2 (5 bases each). This CDR3 has 14 residues. V was trimmed by 7 bases and J by 8 bases, leaving 18 bases between them. The CDR3 sequence: CASTTGTLVDEQFF. The CDR3 DNA is TGTGCCAGCACGACCGGGACCCTAGTCGATGAGCAGTTCTTC.

This clonotype was seen once. The rearrangement links TRBV5-1 to TRBJ2-3; 10 bases map to TRBD2. This CDR3 has 15 amino acids. Germline CDR1 and CDR2: SGHRS and YFSETQ. The V gene end was trimmed by 4 bases and the J gene end by 2 bases; junction bases not matched to a gene: 4. The CDR3 DNA reads as TGCGCCAGCAGCCTAGCGGGGGACCTCACAGATACGCAGTATTTT. It is translated as CASSLAGDLTDTQYF. The full variable domain, with the rest looked up from reference TRBV5-1 and TRBJ2-3, is KAGVTQTPRYLIKTRGQQVTLSCSPISGHRSVSWYQQTPGQGLQFLFEYFSETQRNKGNFPGRFSGRQFSNSRSEMNVSTLELGDSALYLCASSLAGDLTDTQYFGPGTRLTVL.

The chain recombines TRBV20-1 with TRBJ2-1, with 8 bases that match TRBD2. J was trimmed by 5 bases and V by 1 base; bases with no gene match: 4. The CDR3 loop spans 14 amino acids. Looked up from germline, CDR1 is DFQATT and CDR2 is SNEGSKA (reference sequence). The CDR3 nucleotides are TGCAGTGCTAGAGGGATTAGCGGGGACAATGAGCAGTTCTTC. Protein: CSARGISGDNEQFF.

This chain uses TRBV27 with TRBJ2-7, with D perhaps being TRBD1 or TRBD2 (5 bases each). Germline values: CDR1 MNHEY, CDR2 SMNVEV (reference sequence). V was pared by 2 bases and J by 0 bases, with 11 bases between. The CDR3 loop spans 15 amino acids. The CDR3 nucleotides are TGTGCCAGCAGTTTAGGCTGGGGGATCTCCTACGAGCAGTACTTC. Protein product: CASSLGWGISYEQYF.

The rearrangement joins TRBV12-3 or TRBV12-4 to TRBJ2-7, with TRBD2 as a possible D gene (6 bases). The CDR3 contains 14 residues. The V and J ends lost 7 bases and 6 bases respectively, with 19 bases between them. The CDR3 coding sequence is TGTGCCAGCACCAAGGAAGGAGGGTTAGGCGAGCAGTACTTC. Residues: CASTKEGGLGEQYF.

This clonotype was observed a handful of times. This rearrangement joins TRBV20-1 to TRBJ2-3; D remains unclear. Trimming removed 5 bases from V and 0 bases from J, with 15 bases in between. Germline assignment: CDR1 DFQATT and CDR2 SNEGSKA (reference sequence). The CDR3 sequence is 15 residues long. CDR3 sequence reads: CSAVLLSFSTDTQYF. The CDR3 DNA follows: TGCAGTGCTGTTCTTTTGTCATTTAGCACAGATACGCAGTATTTT.

The chain uses TRBV12-3 or TRBV12-4 and TRBJ2-7; D possibly corresponds to TRBD2 (6 bases). The closer fit of TRBJ2-5 to the DNA end suggests the J call may be wrong. CDR3 length: 12 amino acids. The CDR3 region is CASSISGETQYF. CDR3 bases: TGTGCCAGCAGTATTAGCGGAGAGACCCAGTACTTC.

The chain is built from TRBV6-2 or TRBV6-3 and TRBJ1-5, with 9 nucleotides matching TRBD1. V lost 6 bases, J lost 4 bases, and 7 bases stayed unmatched. Germline V gene sequence: CDR1 MNHEY, CDR2 SVGEGT. The CDR3 totals 15 residues. CDR3 sequence (DNA): TGTGCCAGCAGACAAGCCGGGACAGGGAATCAGCCCCAGCATTTT. It codes for CASRQAGTGNQPQHF.

V gene TRBV7-2 combines with J gene TRBJ1-4, with 7 positions matching TRBD1. Per germline, CDR1 SGHTA and CDR2 FQGNSA. V lost 1 base to trimming and J lost 3 bases; unmatched junction nucleotides: 5. The CDR3 has 16 residues. CDR3 region: CASSLERGLANEKLFF. The CDR3 coding sequence is TGTGCCAGCAGCTTAGAGAGGGGGCTGGCTAATGAAAAACTGTTTTTT.

This clonotype turned up a few times. This rearrangement joins TRBV7-2 to TRBJ1-2; D not certain. Germline V lookup: CDR1 SGHTA, CDR2 FQGNSA. The CDR3 consists of 15 residues. The V end was cut by 5 bases, the J end by 0 bases, with 13 bases between. Here the CDR3 DNA reads TGTGCCAGCAGCCCATGGGCAGGAACTAACTATGGCTACACCTTC. Translated, it gives CASSPWAGTNYGYTF. Full variable domain (missing parts from reference TRBV7-2 and TRBJ1-2): GAGVSQSPSNKVTEKGKDVELRCDPISGHTALYWYRQSLGQGLEFLIYFQGNSAPDKSGLPSDRFSAERTGGSVSTLTIQRTQQEDSAVYLCASSPWAGTNYGYTFGSGTRLTVV.